This TCR beta chain was identified during a study of neurological immune-mediated disorders. The table lists this clonotype with many counts. TCRdb re-derived calls from the 5' RACE reads in MiXCR, one entry per CDR3 protein. Altogether about 44,000 distinct CDR3 sequences are present, around a fifth being singletons, with the ten largest covering around 4%. Time point given: technical triplicate 3. Germline values: CDR1 SGDLS, CDR2 YYNGEE. This CDR3 has 16 amino acids. Trimming pared 0 bases from V and 4 bases from J, leaving 16 bases between. This TCR derives from a man aged 60 to 69 with HTLV-1-associated myelopathy (HAM/TSP). Sequenced sample: PBMCs. V is TRBV9 and J is TRBJ1-2, with a weak D call TRBD1 (5 bases). In nucleotides, the CDR3 is TGTGCCAGCAGCGTAGTTTCCAACGGGGGGGGCTATGGCTACACCTTC. Protein: CASSVVSNGGGYGYTF.